This TCR beta chain was sequenced for a study of cytomegalovirus exposure and HLA in healthy donors. Trimming took off 6 bases at V and 3 bases at J, with 18 bases between the two ends. CDR3 length: 15 amino acids. Germline V gene data show CDR1 as MDHEN and CDR2 as SYDVKM. In the PCR, 60 Vbeta and 13 Jbeta primers were used. Profiled with immunoSEQ multiplex PCR; TCRdb holds only in-frame clones, not every one. Of roughly 200,000 clones listed, 70% to 85% are singletons. Input material: PBMCs. The chain combines TRBV28 with TRBJ2-7; tentatively, D is TRBD2 (6 bases). The sequence was obtained from a man aged 50 to 60 in good health and CMV-seronegative. The chain's CDR3 is CASRWTGDPLYEQYF. DNA for the CDR3: TGTGCCAGCAGGTGGACGGGAGATCCCCTCTACGAGCAGTACTTC. Combining the CDR3 with reference TRBV28 and TRBJ2-7 gives the whole variable domain DVKVTQSSRYLVKRTGEKVFLECVQDMDHENMFWYRQDPGLGLRLIYFSYDVKMKEKGDIPEGYSVSREKKERFSLILESASTNQTSMYLCASRWTGDPLYEQYFGPGTRLTVT.